The entry that follows covers one T cell receptor beta chain sequence. Its target is unknown. The sample belongs to a study of T-cell reconstitution after alpha-beta-depleted transplantation in children. Using unique molecular identifiers, the investigators prepared the TCRbeta library. Using its own MiXCR run on the PCR reads, TCRdb lists one record per CDR3 protein. The sample consists of roughly 500,000 distinct CDR3 sequences, over 9.5% of them appearing once. Overall study results and limits: Day-60 TCRbeta diversity that was high in some patients was derived from surviving recipient T cells and thymic progenitors. Alpha-beta T cells present about two months after transplant were reported to originate from several hundred expanded graft clones.

The CDR3 spans 13 residues. The germline V gene encodes CDR1 SQVTM and CDR2 ANQGSEA. Germline trimming cut 3 bases from V and 6 bases from J; bases unmatched to any gene: 8. This sequence originates from a child aged 2 to 10 with inherited bone marrow failure, due to receive a stem cell transplant. The rearrangement uses TRBV29-1 and TRBJ2-7; 7 bases agree with TRBD2. The material sequenced was PBMCs, taken before TCRalphabeta/CD19-depleted stem cell transplant. In DNA form, the CDR3 reads TGCAGCGTTGAGGGGGGGTGGGGCAGCGAGCAGTACGTC. It encodes CSVEGGWGSEQYV.